This entry lists 22 T cell receptor beta chains sequenced from one sample in a study of somatic mutations in cytotoxic T cells in rheumatoid arthritis (dated by TCRdb to 2016 to 2017). Library construction relied on the immunoSEQ multiplex PCR assay. TCRdb provides this immuneACCESS table in a form limited to in-frame rearrangements. Some clones are lacking; in checked studies, under half of them reflect an unresolved V gene, and why the rest are absent is not known. For this sample the table gives 6,500 to 7,500 clones, of which around 91% were detected only once. The ten largest clonotypes hold 20% to 30% of the sample. The sequencing input was CD8+ T cells sorted from blood. The receptors here all came from a woman in her 70s with rheumatoid arthritis.

The chain has TRBV4-1 and TRBJ2-1; perhaps TRBD2 as D (5 bases). CDR1 MGHRA and CDR2 YSYEKL come from the germline V gene. The CDR3 length is 12 residues. The V end was cut by 1 base, the J end by 7 bases, with 5 bases between. The DNA of the CDR3 is TGCGCCAGCAGCCAAGCGGGGAATGAGCAGTTCTTC. It codes for CASSQAGNEQFF.

This chain links TRBV9 with TRBJ2-3; tentatively, D is TRBD1 (6 bases). Germline-derived CDR1 and CDR2 are SGDLS and YYNGEE. V lost 0 bases and J lost 5, with 10 bases in between. The CDR3 extends over 14 amino acids. CDR3 DNA sequence: TGTGCCAGCAGCGTAGGGGGGCCGGGAGATACGCAGTATTTT. It encodes CASSVGGPGDTQYF.

The gene calls are TRBV29-1 and TRBJ1-2, with D possibly matching TRBD1 (5 bases). V was pared by 4 bases and J by 4 bases, with 10 bases between. CDR1 SQVTM and CDR2 ANQGSEA come from the germline V gene. This CDR3 is 12 amino acids long. Here the CDR3 reads CSVARDGYGYTF. DNA of the CDR3: TGCAGCGTTGCCAGGGATGGCTATGGCTACACCTTC.

The chain has TRBV6-5 and TRBJ1-2; 7 bases agree with TRBD1. Trimming took 6 bases from V and 4 from J; bases not matched to a gene: 8. CDR3 length: 14 amino acids. Looked up from germline, CDR1 is MNHEY and CDR2 is SVGAGI. The chain's CDR3 is CASSPDRVFYGYTF. CDR3 nucleotides: TGTGCCAGCAGCCCTGACAGGGTCTTCTATGGCTACACCTTC.

The rearrangement joins TRBV13 to TRBJ1-2, with a weak D call TRBD1 (6 bases). Trimming stripped 3 bases from V and 2 bases from J, with 7 bases between. This CDR3 contains 13 residues. CDR1 PRHDT and CDR2 FYEKMQ come from the germline V gene (reference sequence). In nucleotides, the CDR3 is TGTGCCAGCAGCTTGGGGGCGAACTATGGCTACACCTTC. It yields the protein CASSLGANYGYTF.

The genes are TRBV13 and TRBJ2-3, with D perhaps matching TRBD1 (6 bases). The V gene lost 5 bases and the J gene lost 0 bases, with 12 bases spanning the gap. There are 15 residues in the CDR3. Germline V gene lookup returns CDR1 PRHDT and CDR2 FYEKMQ (reference sequence). The CDR3 DNA is TGTGCCAGCAGCCCCCCACAGGGAAGCACAGATACGCAGTATTTT. Encoded protein: CASSPPQGSTDTQYF.

Concerning this clone: Its ends do not fully match the called genes, so a read error is possible. V gene TRBV10-1 combines with J gene TRBJ1-4; weak D call: TRBD1 (6 bases). The CDR3 sequence is 9 residues long. The germline V gene encodes CDR1 WNHNN and CDR2 SYGVQD (reference sequence). CDR3 nucleotide sequence: TGCGCCAGCCCGGACCAGGGGATTTTT. Amino acids: CASPDQGIF.

The chain couples TRBV25-1 to TRBJ1-2; D may be TRBD1 (6 bases). Germline V lookup: CDR1 MGHDK, CDR2 SYGVNS. With 6 bases removed from V and 4 bases from J, the gap between germline ends came to 9 bases. The CDR3 is made up of 12 amino acids. CDR3 in amino acids: CASSGQTYGYTF. CDR3 sequence (DNA): TGTGCCAGCAGCGGACAGACCTATGGCTACACCTTC.

This clone has just a few counts. The chain uses TRBV30 and TRBJ1-5; tentative D call: TRBD1 (6 bases). CDR1 is GTSNPN and CDR2 is SVGIG in the germline V gene (reference sequence). The CDR3 is 18 residues long. V was pared by 1 base and J by 0 bases, with 19 bases between. CDR3 in DNA: TGTGCCTGGAGTGCCTCAGGGGATGGGGGCTATAGCAATCAGCCCCAGCATTTT. It codes for CAWSASGDGGYSNQPQHF.

V gene TRBV9 combines with J gene TRBJ1-1, with D possibly TRBD1 on 6 matching bases. The germline gives CDR1 SGDLS, CDR2 YYNGEE. The CDR3 covers 14 residues. With 4 bases removed from V and 0 bases from J, the gap between germline ends came to 10 bases. Here the CDR3 DNA reads TGTGCCAGCAGCCCAGGACAGTTGAACACTGAAGCTTTCTTT. Encoded protein: CASSPGQLNTEAFF.

In nucleotides, the CDR3 is TGTGCCAGCAGTTACGGTCACCAGGGGGCCTACGAGCAGTACTTC. This gives the protein CASSYGHQGAYEQYF. The chain carries TRBV6-5 and TRBJ2-7; 7 bases fit TRBD1. Looked up from germline, CDR1 is MNHEY and CDR2 is SVGAGI. This CDR3 comprises 15 residues. V trimming: 2 bases; J trimming: 2 bases; junction bases outside the gene matches: 6.

This sequence joins TRBV2 and TRBJ2-3; TRBD2 is a possible D gene (6 bases). Per germline, CDR1 SNHLY and CDR2 FYNNEI. Trimming pared 6 bases from V and 0 bases from J, leaving 7 bases between. The CDR3 totals 13 residues. CDR3 protein: CASREGSTDTQYF. The CDR3 DNA follows: TGTGCCAGCAGGGAGGGCAGCACAGATACGCAGTATTTT.

The chain recombines TRBV9 with TRBJ2-3; TRBD2 matches 9 bases. Losses at the gene ends were 4 bases for V and 2 bases for J; bases not matched to a gene: 5. Germline values: CDR1 SGDLS, CDR2 YYNGEE. This CDR3 comprises 15 residues. In DNA form, the CDR3 reads TGTGCCAGCAGCTTCGGACTAGCGACCACAGATACGCAGTATTTT. Amino acids: CASSFGLATTDTQYF.

The rearrangement joins TRBV13 to TRBJ2-3, with 15 positions matching TRBD2. The CDR3 has 16 amino acids. Per germline, CDR1 PRHDT and CDR2 FYEKMQ (reference sequence). The V and J ends lost 4 bases and 6 bases, in that order; junction bases with no gene match: 5. CDR3 bases: TGTGCCAGCAGCTCGTGGACTAGCGGGGGGGTTGATACGCAGTATTTT. Protein: CASSSWTSGGVDTQYF.

V gene TRBV11-2 combines with J gene TRBJ2-1; 10 bases fit TRBD2. This CDR3 comprises 15 residues. Per the germline V gene, CDR1 is SGHAT and CDR2 is FQNNGV. With V trimmed by 5 bases and J by 2 bases, 3 bases remained unmatched. This chain's CDR3 is CASSTGTSAYNEQFF. CDR3 DNA: TGTGCCAGCAGCACGGGGACTAGCGCCTACAATGAGCAGTTCTTC.

The chain links TRBV30 to TRBJ2-3, with 10 bases matching TRBD2. The ends lost 2 bases at V and 5 bases at J; junction bases unmatched: 4. This CDR3 is 14 amino acids long. Germline CDR1 and CDR2: GTSNPN and SVGIG (reference sequence). As DNA, the CDR3 is TGTGCCTGGAGTCTTACTAGCGGGAAAGATACGCAGTATTTT. Its protein product is CAWSLTSGKDTQYF.

The CDR3 protein is CAPGRDRAYEQYF. The CDR3 DNA reads as TGTGCCCCGGGACGGGACAGGGCGTACGAGCAGTACTTC. V is TRBV5-6 and J is TRBJ2-7, with 9 bases that match TRBD1. V lost 10 bases, J lost 4 bases, and 9 bases stayed unmatched. CDR1 and CDR2 (germline): SGHDT, YYEEEE. The CDR3 contains 13 residues. The full variable domain, completed using reference TRBV5-6 and TRBJ2-7, is DAGVTQSPTHLIKTRGQQVTLRCSPKSGHDTVSWYQQALGQGPQFIFQYYEEEERQRGNFPDRFSGHQFPNYSSELNVNALLLGDSALYLCAPGRDRAYEQYFGPGTRLTVT.

The chain combines TRBV5-1 with TRBJ2-7; D is perhaps TRBD1 (5 bases). This CDR3 contains 12 residues. The V end lost 4 bases, the J end lost 3 bases, and 8 bases lay between the germline ends. Per the germline V gene, CDR1 is SGHRS and CDR2 is YFSETQ. In DNA, the CDR3 is TGCGCCAGCAGCCCCGACAGCTACGAGCAGTACTTC. Its protein is CASSPDSYEQYF.

The V and J genes are TRBV7-6 and TRBJ1-1, with no clear D. This CDR3 has 16 amino acids. CDR1 and CDR2 from the germline V gene are SGHVS and FNYEAQ. Trimming stripped 3 bases from V and 0 bases from J, with 14 bases between. CDR3 DNA sequence: TGTGCCAGCAGCTTCCCCAAGGCGGACTTGAACACTGAAGCTTTCTTT. Its translation: CASSFPKADLNTEAFF.

This chain links TRBV25-1 with TRBJ2-1, with TRBD1 identical over 9 bases. There are 15 residues in the CDR3. Trimming cost V 7 bases and J 8 bases; bases outside gene matches: 12. The V gene's germline CDR1 is MGHDK and CDR2 SYGVNS. CDR3 sequence: CASTPRDRVSDEQFF. The DNA for the CDR3 is TGTGCCAGCACCCCACGGGACAGGGTTAGTGATGAGCAGTTCTTC.

The V gene is TRBV9, the J gene TRBJ2-5, with D uncertain. Trimming left V 4 bases short and J 3 bases short, with 10 bases between. CDR3 size: 13 residues. Looked up from germline, CDR1 is SGDLS and CDR2 is YYNGEE. In DNA, the CDR3 is TGTGCCAGCAGCCCCCCCCGGGAAGAGACCCAGTACTTC. Encoded protein: CASSPPREETQYF.

There are a few counts of this clone. Here the CDR3 reads CASSPDSFEAFF. The CDR3 DNA reads TGTGCCAGCAGTCCGGACAGCTTCGAAGCTTTCTTT. The gene calls are TRBV27 and TRBJ1-1; D is perhaps TRBD1 (6 bases). Trimming removed 5 bases from V and 8 bases from J, with 12 bases in between. This CDR3 spans 12 amino acids. Germline CDR1 reads MNHEY; CDR2 reads SMNVEV (reference sequence).